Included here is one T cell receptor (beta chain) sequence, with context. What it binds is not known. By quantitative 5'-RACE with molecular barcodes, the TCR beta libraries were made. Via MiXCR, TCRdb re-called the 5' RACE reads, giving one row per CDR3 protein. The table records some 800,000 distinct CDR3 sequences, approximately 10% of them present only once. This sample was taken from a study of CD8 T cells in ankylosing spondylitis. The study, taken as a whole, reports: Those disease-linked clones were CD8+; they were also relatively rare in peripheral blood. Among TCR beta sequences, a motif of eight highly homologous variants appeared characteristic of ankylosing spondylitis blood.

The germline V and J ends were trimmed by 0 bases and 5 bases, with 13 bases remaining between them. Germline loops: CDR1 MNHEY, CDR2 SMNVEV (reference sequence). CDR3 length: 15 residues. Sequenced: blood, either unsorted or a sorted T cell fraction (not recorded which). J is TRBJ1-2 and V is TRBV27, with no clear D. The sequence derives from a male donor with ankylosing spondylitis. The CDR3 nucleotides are TGTGCCAGCAGTTTATCGGGCAGGTTTTTGTATGGCTACACCTTC. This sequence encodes CASSLSGRFLYGYTF.